The 14 T cell receptor beta chains in this list originate from one sample, sequenced in a study of vaccination and CD4 T cells after COVID-19. Their specific antigens are unknown. Stated treatment: roughly 10-day PBMC culture with coronavirus spike peptide pools or control peptides (ViraFEST assay). With the Oncomine TCR Beta short-read assay, DNA from cultured CD4+ T cells was sequenced. TCRdb used MiXCR to reprocess the PCR reads, holding one entry per CDR3 protein. The table shows about 17,000 distinct CDR3 sequences, with less than 65% occurring only once. Sequencing was done on a sample of CD4+ T cells from blood, cultured in vitro. The receptors were sampled from a human donor who had recovered from COVID-19.

The chain links TRBV20-1 to TRBJ2-3; TRBD2 aligns across 7 bases. CDR3 size: 12 residues. J gave up 5 bases and V 2 bases, and 1 base lay outside the gene matches. Germline CDR1 reads DFQATT; CDR2 reads SNEGSKA (reference sequence). The CDR3 sequence is CSARTGGDTQYF. Here the CDR3 DNA reads TGCAGTGCTAGAACGGGGGGAGATACGCAGTATTTT.

The count of this clonotype is one. CDR3 loop: CSAILAGGGETQYF. The CDR3 region has the DNA TGCAGCGCTATACTAGCGGGGGGCGGAGAGACCCAGTACTTC. V is TRBV29-1 and J is TRBJ2-5; the match to TRBD2 covers 12 bases. Germline V gene sequence: CDR1 SQVTM, CDR2 ANQGSEA. Losses at the gene ends were 7 bases for V and 4 bases for J; bases not matched to a gene: 7. The length of the CDR3 is 14 residues.

In this sample, this clonotype turned up a few times. The V call is TRBV20-1, the J call TRBJ2-7, with D possibly being TRBD1 (6 bases). Trimming pared 0 bases from V and 5 bases from J, leaving 14 bases between. Per germline, CDR1 DFQATT and CDR2 SNEGSKA (reference sequence). The length of the CDR3 is 14 residues. The CDR3 nucleotides read TGCAGTGCTAGAGATGGGTACAGGGTAAACGAGCAGTACTTC. Its translation is CSARDGYRVNEQYF.

This clonotype was recorded a few times. This chain links TRBV7-6 with TRBJ2-7; 13 positions agree with TRBD2. Losses at the gene ends were 2 bases for V and 1 base for J; bases not matched to a gene: 8. Germline loops: CDR1 SGHVS, CDR2 FNYEAQ. This CDR3 contains 18 residues. CDR3 loop: CASSLIAPGLAGSYEQYF. The CDR3 nucleotides read TGTGCCAGCAGCTTAATTGCTCCGGGACTAGCGGGATCCTACGAGCAGTACTTC.

This clonotype has more than one count but fewer than ten. The V and J genes are TRBV12-3 or TRBV12-4 and TRBJ2-1; D not certain. Trimming removed 6 bases from V and 9 bases from J, with 15 bases in between. CDR3 size: 13 residues. The CDR3 sequence: CASSPIELGEQFF. The DNA for the CDR3 is TGTGCCAGCAGCCCCATCGAGCTGGGTGAGCAGTTCTTC.

This rearrangement joins TRBV5-1 to TRBJ1-6; weak D call: TRBD1 (5 bases). This CDR3 is 15 amino acids long. The V and J ends lost 0 bases and 6 bases respectively, with 10 bases between them. Per germline, CDR1 SGHRS and CDR2 YFSETQ. CDR3 in amino acids: CASSLAGGTNSPLHF. CDR3 in DNA: TGCGCCAGCAGCTTGGCCGGGGGGACTAATTCACCCCTCCACTTT.

The chain recombines TRBV4-2 with TRBJ2-3, with a possible D match to TRBD2 (6 bases). CDR1 is LGHNA and CDR2 is YNFKEQ in the germline V gene. The CDR3 totals 15 residues. V was cut by 2 bases and J by 1 base, with 10 bases left in between. The CDR3 nucleotides are TGTGCCAGCAGCCAAAATCCGGGGGGCACAGATACGCAGTATTTT. This sequence encodes CASSQNPGGTDTQYF.

This clonotype was seen a handful of times. In DNA, the CDR3 is TGTGCCAGCAGCTCTGGGAATACGCAGTATTTT. This encodes CASSSGNTQYF. The chain has TRBV7-8 and TRBJ2-3; D call uncertain. The CDR3 totals 11 residues. Germline CDR1 is SGHVS and CDR2 is FQNEAQ. The germline V and J ends were trimmed by 4 bases and 7 bases, with 6 bases remaining between them.

The chain links TRBV6-5 to TRBJ1-5, with D possibly being TRBD1 (6 bases). The ends were cut back, 0 bases at V and 5 bases at J, with 8 bases in the middle. Germline CDR1 and CDR2: MNHEY and SVGAGI. CDR3 length: 14 amino acids. The CDR3 DNA sequence: TGTGCCAGCAGTTACTCGGCAGGGGATCAGCCCCAGCATTTT. The encoded protein is CASSYSAGDQPQHF.

The chain couples TRBV5-1 to TRBJ1-2, with D possibly TRBD1 on 5 matching bases. Germline values: CDR1 SGHRS, CDR2 YFSETQ. The CDR3 has 13 amino acids. Trimming took off 6 bases at V and 1 base at J, with 10 bases between the two ends. Here the CDR3 reads CASTGTLNYGYTF. CDR3 nucleotide sequence: TGCGCCAGCACAGGGACCCTTAACTATGGCTACACCTTC.

Written as DNA, the CDR3 is TGTGCCAGCAGCCCCCTTCGGACAGGGGGCACAGATACGCAGTATTTT. Protein: CASSPLRTGGTDTQYF. The chain carries TRBV7-2 and TRBJ2-3; 9 bases match TRBD1. With 5 bases clipped from V and 1 base from J, the junction kept 7 bases outside the gene matches. The CDR3 spans 16 residues. CDR1 is SGHTA, CDR2 FQGNSA, per germline. Drawing the rest from reference TRBV7-2 and TRBJ2-3, the complete variable domain is GAGVSQSPSNKVTEKGKDVELRCDPISGHTALYWYRQSLGQGLEFLIYFQGNSAPDKSGLPSDRFSAERTGGSVSTLTIQRTQQEDSAVYLCASSPLRTGGTDTQYFGPGTRLTVL.

The gene calls are TRBV20-1 and TRBJ2-1, with 8 bases that match TRBD2. V trimming: 5 bases; J trimming: 7 bases; junction bases outside the gene matches: 19. Germline V gives CDR1 DFQATT, CDR2 SNEGSKA (reference sequence). This CDR3 is built from 17 residues. As DNA, the CDR3 is TGCAGTGCTCAGACGTCGGTAGCGGGAAGTGTATGGAATGAGCAGTTCTTC. It specifies CSAQTSVAGSVWNEQFF.

Turning to this clonotype: Sequence at one end of the junction differs from germline and may be a read error. The chain joins TRBV11-2 to TRBJ2-7; D call uncertain. The CDR3 is 16 residues long. Germline V gene data show CDR1 as SGHAT and CDR2 as FQNNGV. Here the CDR3 reads CASSSGYQTGSYGQYF. The CDR3 DNA follows: TGTGCCAGCAGCTCCGGATACCAGACTGGCTCCTACGGGCAGTACTTC.

This clonotype occurred a few times. The chain has TRBV20-1 and TRBJ1-1, with D tentatively TRBD1 (5 bases). V lost 2 bases to trimming and J lost 8 bases, with 15 bases between them. This CDR3 region has 13 residues. Germline V CDR1 and CDR2: DFQATT, SNEGSKA (reference sequence). CDR3: CSARFPGVNEAFF. The DNA for the CDR3 is TGCAGTGCTAGATTCCCGGGGGTGAACGAAGCTTTCTTT.